This is a list of T cell receptor beta chains from one sample in a study of blood T cell repertoires in COVID-19. Measured with immunoSEQ multiplex PCR; TCRdb has only the in-frame clones, and not every one. The sample shows some 150,000 clones, 82% of them seen only once. Material for sequencing was peripheral blood. The receptors here all came from a woman in her seventies with acute or convalescent COVID-19. Both conserved end residues are part of each CDR3. The D gene is left open where the match is weak. Expanded clones get a size class; other rows say once, few or many, or leave the size out.

V,size,J,D,CDR3,DNA
TRBV29-1,few,TRBJ1-5,TRBD1,CSASTGGRNQPQHF,TGCAGCGCCTCGACAGGGGGGAGGAATCAGCCCCAGCATTTT
TRBV25-1,-,TRBJ1-1,TRBD1,CASSDPNRGSSAEAFF,TGTGCCAGCAGTGACCCAAACAGGGGTAGTTCCGCTGAAGCTTTCTTT
TRBV28,once,TRBJ2-2,-,CASSLRGQNTGELFF,TGTGCCAGCAGTTTACGAGGCCAGAACACCGGGGAGCTGTTTTTT
TRBV7-9,once,TRBJ2-3,-,CASSLWGGSTDTQYF,TGTGCCAGCAGCTTATGGGGAGGCTCCACAGATACGCAGTATTTT
TRBV30,-,TRBJ1-6,-,CAWSLRRGDSPLHF,TGTGCCTGGAGTCTGCGACGGGGGGATTCACCCCTCCACTTT
TRBV7-3,-,TRBJ2-5,TRBD2,CASCLGRGETQYF,TGTGCCAGCTGCCTTGGGAGGGGAGAGACCCAGTACTTC
TRBV30,-,TRBJ2-7,TRBD2,CAWNKLAGAYEQYF,TGTGCCTGGAACAAGCTAGCGGGGGCCTACGAGCAGTACTTC
TRBV4-3,-,TRBJ2-1,TRBD2,CASSQDPPTSGRANSYNEQFF,TGCGCCAGCAGCCAAGATCCCCCTACTAGCGGGAGGGCCAACTCCTACAATGAGCAGTTCTTC
TRBV20-1,-,TRBJ2-3,TRBD2,CSPSGRLAGGPSTDTQYF,TGCAGTCCAAGTGGTCGATTAGCGGGGGGACCTAGCACAGATACGCAGTATTTT
TRBV28,few,TRBJ2-7,-,CASSYPKDAQDF,TGTGCCAGCAGTTACCCCAAGGATGCCCAGGACTTC
TRBV19,once,TRBJ1-5,TRBD1,CASRDRGIQPQHF,TGTGCCAGTAGGGACAGGGGAATTCAGCCCCAGCATTTT
TRBV19,-,TRBJ2-7,TRBD2,CASSSGLGYEQYF,TGTGCCAGTAGTTCCGGACTAGGCTACGAGCAGTACTTC
TRBV6-5,-,TRBJ1-5,TRBD1,CASSPDRDQPQHF,TGTGCCAGCAGCCCAGACAGGGACCAGCCCCAGCATTTT
TRBV5-1,-,TRBJ1-1,-,CASSLWGLDTEAFF,TGCGCCAGCAGCTTGTGGGGACTTGACACTGAAGCTTTCTTT
TRBV19,-,TRBJ2-7,TRBD1,CASRARDRELYEQYF,TGTGCCAGTCGGGCTAGGGACAGGGAGCTCTACGAGCAGTACTTC
TRBV5-4,-,TRBJ1-2,TRBD1,CASSPTYSGTAGYTF,TGTGCCAGCAGCCCAACATACTCCGGGACAGCTGGCTACACCTTC
TRBV5-1,-,TRBJ1-1,TRBD1,CASSAETGQVAIEAFF,TGCGCCAGCAGCGCCGAGACAGGGCAGGTGGCTATTGAAGCTTTCTTT
TRBV28,-,TRBJ2-1,-,CASRRQNLYNEQFF,TGTGCCAGCAGACGACAGAACTTGTACAATGAGCAGTTCTTC
TRBV2,-,TRBJ2-7,TRBD1,CASRERTGSYEQYF,TGTGCCAGCAGGGAGCGGACAGGATCCTACGAGCAGTACTTC
TRBV5-1,-,TRBJ1-1,-,CASSLREFGIAFF,TGCGCCAGCAGCTTAAGGGAGTTCGGCATTGCTTTCTTT
TRBV29-1,once,TRBJ1-5,-,CSVEKPPQHF,TGCAGCGTTGAAAAGCCGCCCCAGCATTTT
TRBV7-8,-,TRBJ2-5,-,CASSHRFQGLWETQYF,TGTGCCAGCAGCCACCGATTCCAGGGTCTCTGGGAGACCCAGTACTTC
TRBV6-4,-,TRBJ2-7,-,CASSRDGAADEQYF,TGTGCCAGCAGTCGCGACGGAGCCGCTGACGAGCAGTACTTC
TRBV4-2,-,TRBJ1-1,TRBD1,CASSPLGTGNTEAFF,TGTGCCAGCAGCCCCTTAGGGACAGGGAACACTGAAGCTTTCTTT
TRBV7-3,-,TRBJ2-3,TRBD2,CASSSTGGPGTDTQYF,TGTGCCAGCAGCAGTACGGGGGGGCCGGGCACAGATACGCAGTATTTT
TRBV6-5,-,TRBJ1-6,-,CASRSYNSPLHF,TGTGCCAGCCGCTCCTATAATTCACCCCTCCACTTT
TRBV7-9,few,TRBJ1-5,-,CASSLQGNQPQHF,TGTGCCAGCAGCTTACAGGGGAATCAGCCCCAGCATTTT
TRBV6-2/TRBV6-3,once,TRBJ1-2,-,CASSWGTWYGYTF,TGTGCCAGCAGTTGGGGCACGTGGTATGGCTACACCTTC
TRBV2,once,TRBJ1-1,-,CASIFGNTEAFF,TGTGCCAGCATATTCGGGAACACTGAAGCTTTCTTT
TRBV11-2,-,TRBJ2-2,TRBD1,CASSSTGQGTGELFF,TGTGCCAGCAGCTCAACGGGACAGGGCACCGGGGAGCTGTTTTTT
TRBV5-1,-,TRBJ2-3,-,CASSFLVGGDTDTQYF,TGCGCCAGCAGCTTTCTGGTAGGGGGGGACACAGATACGCAGTATTTT
TRBV4-1,-,TRBJ2-1,TRBD2,CASSQVYSGGWDEQFF,TGCGCCAGCAGCCAAGTTTACTCCGGGGGGTGGGATGAGCAGTTCTTC
TRBV4-2,-,TRBJ1-6,-,CASSQDSTGNLGPLHF,TGTGCCAGCAGCCAAGATAGTACAGGGAACCTTGGTCCCCTCCACTTT